These 14 T cell receptor beta chains came from one sample sequenced in a study of OX40 agonist ivuxolimab in advanced cancers. Receptor amplification or capture employed the immunoSEQ multiplex PCR assay. TCRdb mirrors the immuneACCESS table, restricted to in-frame sequences. Some clones are absent from its copies; in checked studies, under half trace to an unresolved V gene, and the reason for the others is unknown. The sample table holds around 94,000 clones, of which about 85% were seen once. The top ten clones comprise approximately 4.2% of the sample. The source material was CD4+ or CD8+ T cells sorted from blood, sampled in a trial of the OX40 agonist ivuxolimab. The origin of the receptors is an adult with an advanced solid tumor such as melanoma, head and neck, liver or kidney cancer.

The chain uses TRBV6-1 and TRBJ2-6; possible D gene TRBD1, 5 bases. Germline V gene data show CDR1 as MNHNS and CDR2 as SASEGT. Trimming removed 2 bases at V and 0 bases at J, with 5 bases between. This CDR3 spans 15 amino acids. The CDR3 bases are TGTGCCAGCAGTGAAAGGGGCTCTGGGGCCAACGTCCTGACTTTC. Translating gives CASSERGSGANVLTF.

The V gene is TRBV28, the J gene TRBJ1-1, with a possible D match to TRBD1 (5 bases). V was clipped by 2 bases and J by 4 bases, with 11 bases between them. The CDR3 totals 14 residues. From germline, CDR1 is MDHEN and CDR2 SYDVKM. The CDR3 coding sequence is TGTGCCAGCAGTTTACCCCGGGGGGGCACTGAAGCTTTCTTT. This sequence encodes CASSLPRGGTEAFF.

V is TRBV13 and J is TRBJ2-7; TRBD2 aligns across 11 bases. From germline, CDR1 is PRHDT and CDR2 FYEKMQ (reference sequence). The CDR3 sequence is 20 residues long. Unmatched junction bases numbered 22, after V lost 5 bases and J lost 4 bases. The CDR3: CASSPPASSGRATPGYEQYF. DNA for the CDR3: TGTGCCAGCAGCCCCCCCGCGAGTAGCGGGAGGGCCACCCCCGGGTACGAGCAGTACTTC. Using reference TRBV13 and TRBJ2-7 for the parts outside the CDR3, the full variable domain is AAGVIQSPRHLIKEKRETATLKCYPIPRHDTVYWYQQGPGQDPQFLISFYEKMQSDKGSIPDRFSAQQFSDYHSELNMSSLELGDSALYFCASSPPASSGRATPGYEQYFGPGTRLTVT.

The chain is built from TRBV27 and TRBJ2-3; D is unclear. Germline loops: CDR1 MNHEY, CDR2 SMNVEV (reference sequence). The CDR3 is 14 amino acids. V lost 4 bases, J lost 0 bases, and 8 bases lay in between. The CDR3 DNA is TGTGCCAGCAGTTGGGCGTCTAGCACAGATACGCAGTATTTT. The encoded protein is CASSWASSTDTQYF.

This clone was observed a handful of times. The chain has TRBV14 and TRBJ2-7; no definite D call. The germline V and J ends were trimmed by 0 bases and 3 bases, with 3 bases remaining between them. There are 12 residues in the CDR3. CDR1 and CDR2 (germline): SGHDN, FVKESK. CDR3 sequence reads: CASSQESYEQYF. The CDR3 DNA reads TGTGCCAGCAGCCAAGAGAGCTACGAGCAGTACTTC.

The chain couples TRBV7-9 to TRBJ2-1; unclear D gene. The CDR3 contains 14 residues. Germline V gives CDR1 SEHNR, CDR2 FQNEAQ (reference sequence). The V and J ends lost 8 bases and 8 bases respectively, with 19 bases between them. The CDR3 nucleotides are TGTGCCAGCGGCATGTCGCGTGGGGTTTATGAGCAGTTCTTC. It translates to CASGMSRGVYEQFF.

The gene calls are TRBV7-9 and TRBJ2-2; D perhaps matches TRBD1 (6 bases). V lost 5 bases, J lost 4 bases, and 14 bases lay in between. The germline CDR1 and CDR2 sequences are SEHNR and FQNEAQ (reference sequence). The CDR3 spans 15 residues. CDR3 residues: CASSPKGHFTGELFF. The CDR3 DNA follows: TGTGCCAGCAGCCCGAAGGGACATTTCACCGGGGAGCTGTTTTTT.

This rearrangement joins TRBV28 to TRBJ1-2, with D uncertain. The CDR3 totals 12 residues. CDR1 is MDHEN, CDR2 SYDVKM, per germline. The V and J ends lost 6 bases and 7 bases respectively, with 12 bases between them. CDR3 sequence reads: CASSFQTGGYTF. DNA for the CDR3: TGTGCCAGCAGCTTTCAAACGGGTGGCTACACCTTC.

The CDR3 DNA reads as TGTGCCAGCAGTTCCGGGACTCCTACCGAGACCCAGTACTTC. This encodes CASSSGTPTETQYF. The chain joins TRBV28 to TRBJ2-5, with D perhaps matching TRBD2 (6 bases). Trimming took 4 bases from V and 5 from J, leaving 14 bases between them. This CDR3 comprises 14 residues. CDR1 MDHEN and CDR2 SYDVKM come from the germline V gene.

This chain links TRBV28 with TRBJ2-3; 12 bases map to TRBD2. V was clipped by 2 bases and J by 1 base; unmatched bases: 13. Germline CDR1 reads MDHEN; CDR2 reads SYDVKM. The CDR3 has 20 amino acids. CDR3 DNA sequence: TGTGCCAGCAGTTTAACCCTAGCGGGAGGGGGGGACTCTGGCACAGATACGCAGTATTTT. Protein sequence: CASSLTLAGGGDSGTDTQYF.

The chain recombines TRBV27 with TRBJ1-6, with D unclear. This CDR3 is built from 14 residues. Trimming stripped 3 bases from V and 8 bases from J, with 11 bases between. Germline lookup yields CDR1 MNHEY and CDR2 SMNVEV (reference sequence). CDR3 protein: CASSFGLGYSPLHF. Here the CDR3 DNA reads TGTGCCAGCAGTTTCGGTTTAGGGTATTCACCCCTCCACTTT.

This clone was seen only a few times. The chain couples TRBV4-1 to TRBJ2-7, with D possibly called TRBD1 or TRBD2 (5 bases each). With 0 bases removed from V and 2 bases from J, the gap between germline ends came to 20 bases. The V gene's germline CDR1 is MGHRA and CDR2 YSYEKL. The CDR3 totals 18 residues. CDR3 in amino acids: CASSQDSPDSGTTYEQYF. CDR3 coding DNA: TGCGCCAGCAGCCAAGATTCTCCGGATTCCGGGACGACCTACGAGCAGTACTTC.

This clone was seen once. The chain employs TRBV6-6 and TRBJ2-4, with D possibly TRBD1 on 5 matching bases. This CDR3 region has 14 residues. Between the trimmed V and J ends, which lost 5 bases and 9 bases, there was a span of 17 bases. Germline V lookup: CDR1 MNHNY, CDR2 SVGAGI (reference sequence). The CDR3 region is CASSPAGFQGIQYF. The CDR3 DNA is TGTGCCAGCAGTCCTGCCGGATTCCAGGGCATTCAGTACTTC.

The chain carries TRBV4-1 and TRBJ2-1; D ambiguous. The germline CDR1 and CDR2 sequences are MGHRA and YSYEKL. V lost 1 base, J lost 5 bases, and 15 bases lay in between. This CDR3 is built from 16 residues. The CDR3, as DNA: TGCGCCAGCAGCCAAGCTGCCGGCGGCCCACACAATGAGCAGTTCTTC. Translated: CASSQAAGGPHNEQFF.